The sample holds many counts of the clone carrying this TCR beta chain. Its specificity is unknown. TCRdb redid the calling of the 5' RACE reads with MiXCR, one entry per CDR3 protein. Among about 74,000 distinct CDR3 sequences, more than 5.5% were seen once, and the ten largest hold around a third. This entry comes from a study of T cells after yellow fever vaccination. Study conclusions and caveats: The booster response re-showed most primary clones: around 95% CD4, approximately 85% CD8.

The CDR3 runs 17 residues. V gave up 4 bases and J gave up 4 bases; unmatched junction bases: 6. Germline V gives CDR1 MDHEN, CDR2 SYDVKM. The sequence was collected from a man between 18 and 35 years old who received the YFV17D yellow fever vaccine. The chain uses TRBV28 and TRBJ2-1, with TRBD2 matching 14 bases. The material sequenced was CD8+ T cells sorted from PBMCs, taken 4 to 5 days after the first yellow fever vaccination. CDR3 protein: CASSSPGLAGEYNEQFF. The CDR3 coding sequence is TGTGCCAGCAGTTCACCGGGACTAGCGGGGGAGTACAATGAGCAGTTCTTC.